This T cell receptor (beta chain) was sequenced during a study of T cell repertoires in cytomegalovirus infection. Looking at the study overall: Public TCR beta signatures indicated both CMV infection and matching HLA type. Study conclusions and caveats: Identification of carriers of CMV plus the relevant HLA was achieved through cumulative public TCR beta family frequency. The ex vivo response was dominated by HLA-C-restricted CMV-specific TCR beta clonotypes.

With 8 bases removed from V and 5 bases from J, the gap between germline ends came to 17 bases. The CDR3 contains 14 residues. Germline values: CDR1 MNHEY, CDR2 SVGEGT. TCRdb reprocessed the reads with MiXCR, giving one entry per CDR3 protein. The repertoire has some 320,000 distinct CDR3 sequences, 8% to 10% of them found once; the top ten carry around 4.1%. In its sample, this clonotype was seen many times. Its antigen is still unknown. This receptor was obtained from a human donor in good health (CMV status not recorded). Some clones in this sample may be carry-over from other donors' samples. Input material: PBMCs. The chain links TRBV6-2 or TRBV6-3 to TRBJ2-3; D call uncertain. CDR3 sequence (DNA): TGTGCCAGCCAGGACGGGCCGCCCGAAGATACGCAGTATTTT. Protein sequence: CASQDGPPEDTQYF.